Shown below are 12 T cell receptor beta chains from a single sample sequenced in a study of T cells in Graves' hyperthyroidism and ophthalmopathy. RNA transcripts gave rise to amplified TCR beta CDR3 regions. The TCR CDR3 first-round RT-PCR relied on the HTBI primer set. TCRdb fed the multiplex PCR reads into MiXCR, producing one record per CDR3 protein. Altogether about 360,000 distinct CDR3 sequences are present, about 13% being singletons, with the ten largest covering around 9.2%. Source material: blood. The receptors originated from a woman aged 18-29 years with Graves' hyperthyroidism.

This clonotype was found a few times. The V and J genes are TRBV14 and TRBJ2-6, with TRBD1 matching over 7 bases. V lost 8 bases to trimming and J lost 1 base; unmatched junction nucleotides: 8. CDR3 length: 16 amino acids. Germline-derived CDR1 and CDR2 are SGHDN and FVKESK. The CDR3 here is CASLDRAKSGANVLTF. The CDR3 DNA is TGTGCCAGCCTCGACAGGGCTAAATCTGGGGCCAACGTCCTGACTTTC.

This clonotype was picked up a small number of times. This is likely a read error, given that the CDR3 carries no conserved phenylalanine or tryptophan at its end. The rearrangement uses TRBV27 and TRBJ1-2; 7 bases line up with TRBD1. Trimming took 4 bases from V and 4 from J; bases not matched to a gene: 9. CDR3 length: 15 amino acids. Per the germline V gene, CDR1 is MNHEY and CDR2 is SMNVEV (reference sequence). The CDR3 sequence is CASSSSTGIGYGYTS. In DNA form, the CDR3 reads TGTGCCAGCAGTTCCTCGACAGGGATTGGCTATGGCTACACCTCC.

This clonotype was seen ten or more times. The chain links TRBV11-2 to TRBJ2-1; a weak D match, TRBD1 (5 bases). This CDR3 region has 14 residues. Trimming cost V 2 bases and J 8 bases, with 13 bases left between them. Germline CDR1 and CDR2: SGHAT and FQNNGV. CDR3 DNA: TGTGCCAGCAGCTTAAAACAGGCTAGGGATGAGCAGTTCTTC. This encodes CASSLKQARDEQFF. Together with reference TRBV11-2 and TRBJ2-1, the CDR3 gives the full variable domain: EAGVAQSPRYKIIEKRQSVAFWCNPISGHATLYWYQQILGQGPKLLIQFQNNGVVDDSQLPKDRFSAERLKGVDSTLKIQPAKLEDSAVYLCASSLKQARDEQFFGPGTRLTVL.

This clonotype turned up a few times. This may be a read error: a much more frequent sequence differs by one nucleotide. CDR3 sequence: CAGETVPKAFF. CDR3 DNA sequence: TGTGCCGGAGAGACAGTTCCGAAAGCTTTCTTT. The V gene is TRBV30, the J gene TRBJ1-1; perhaps TRBD1 as D (5 bases). Germline lookup yields CDR1 GTSNPN and CDR2 SVGIG (reference sequence). The CDR3 is 11 residues long. V dropped 8 bases and J dropped 9 bases, with 16 bases sitting between them.

This clonotype was detected only a few times. The chain recombines TRBV27 with TRBJ2-1, with TRBD2 matching 8 bases. CDR1 is MNHEY, CDR2 SMNVEV, per germline (reference sequence). V shed 2 bases and J 8 bases; nucleotides not matched to a gene: 8. This CDR3 is 15 amino acids long. DNA of the CDR3: TGTGCCAGCAGTTTAATCGGGACTAGAATTTATGAGCAGTTCTTC. It yields the protein CASSLIGTRIYEQFF.

This clonotype showed up many times. The rearrangement links TRBV28 to TRBJ2-6, with D maybe TRBD2 (6 bases). The CDR3 is made up of 14 amino acids. Germline V CDR1 and CDR2: MDHEN, SYDVKM. The V end was cut by 8 bases, the J end by 3 bases, with 11 bases between. For the CDR3, the DNA is TGTGCCAGCGCCGGGGGAGGTGGGGCCAACGTCCTGACTTTC. Translation: CASAGGGGANVLTF.

This clonotype was seen at least ten times. The chain carries TRBV27 and TRBJ2-7, with 9 bases lining up with TRBD1. This CDR3 is 15 amino acids long. After removal of 6 bases from V and 4 bases from J, the junction contained 10 bases not matched to a gene. The germline V gene has CDR1 MNHEY and CDR2 SMNVEV (reference sequence). The CDR3 bases are TGTGCCAGCAGCCCCGGGACAGGGAATAAGTACGAGCAGTACTTC. Its protein is CASSPGTGNKYEQYF.

The chain has TRBV6-1 and TRBJ2-3; TRBD2 aligns across 8 bases. Germline CDR1 and CDR2: MNHNS and SASEGT. The CDR3 runs to 17 residues. After removal of 0 bases from V and 0 bases from J, the junction contained 5 bases not matched to a gene. The CDR3 protein is CASSEAAAGGSTDTQYF. In DNA, the CDR3 is TGTGCCAGCAGTGAAGCGGCGGCGGGGGGTAGCACAGATACGCAGTATTTT.

This rearrangement joins TRBV20-1 to TRBJ1-4, with D hard to call. The CDR3 is 14 residues long. Trimming stripped 6 bases from V and 6 bases from J, with 17 bases between. CDR1 DFQATT and CDR2 SNEGSKA come from the germline V gene (reference sequence). The CDR3: CSADRLPSYEKLFF. The CDR3 DNA is TGCAGTGCGGATAGACTCCCGTCGTATGAAAAACTGTTTTTT.

This clonotype has just a few counts. A single base separates this from a much larger clone, so it may be a read error. The chain uses TRBV28 and TRBJ1-4; TRBD1 is a possible D gene (5 bases). The germline gives CDR1 MDHEN, CDR2 SYDVKM. This CDR3 is 15 amino acids long. The V end lost 6 bases, the J end lost 4 bases, and 15 bases lay between the germline ends. For the CDR3, the DNA is TGTGCCAGCAGGTTAGTGGACAACCGTAATGAAAAACTGTTTTTT. This codes for CASRLVDNRNEKLFF.

This clonotype was recorded many times. The chain combines TRBV13 with TRBJ1-2, with 9 bases that match TRBD1. Germline V gene lookup returns CDR1 PRHDT and CDR2 FYEKMQ (reference sequence). The CDR3 is 13 amino acids. V trimming: 5 bases; J trimming: 7 bases; junction bases outside the gene matches: 5. This CDR3 reads CASSEGQGRGYTF. The CDR3 DNA reads as TGTGCCAGCAGCGAGGGACAGGGCCGTGGCTACACCTTC.

The chain recombines TRBV2 with TRBJ2-5, with 8 bases identical to TRBD2. There are 14 residues in the CDR3. J lost 4 bases, V lost 7 bases, and 8 bases had no gene match. Germline loops: CDR1 SNHLY, CDR2 FYNNEI. The CDR3 region is CASTGAGGGETQYF. CDR3 in DNA: TGTGCCAGCACGGGGGCGGGGGGAGGAGAGACCCAGTACTTC.